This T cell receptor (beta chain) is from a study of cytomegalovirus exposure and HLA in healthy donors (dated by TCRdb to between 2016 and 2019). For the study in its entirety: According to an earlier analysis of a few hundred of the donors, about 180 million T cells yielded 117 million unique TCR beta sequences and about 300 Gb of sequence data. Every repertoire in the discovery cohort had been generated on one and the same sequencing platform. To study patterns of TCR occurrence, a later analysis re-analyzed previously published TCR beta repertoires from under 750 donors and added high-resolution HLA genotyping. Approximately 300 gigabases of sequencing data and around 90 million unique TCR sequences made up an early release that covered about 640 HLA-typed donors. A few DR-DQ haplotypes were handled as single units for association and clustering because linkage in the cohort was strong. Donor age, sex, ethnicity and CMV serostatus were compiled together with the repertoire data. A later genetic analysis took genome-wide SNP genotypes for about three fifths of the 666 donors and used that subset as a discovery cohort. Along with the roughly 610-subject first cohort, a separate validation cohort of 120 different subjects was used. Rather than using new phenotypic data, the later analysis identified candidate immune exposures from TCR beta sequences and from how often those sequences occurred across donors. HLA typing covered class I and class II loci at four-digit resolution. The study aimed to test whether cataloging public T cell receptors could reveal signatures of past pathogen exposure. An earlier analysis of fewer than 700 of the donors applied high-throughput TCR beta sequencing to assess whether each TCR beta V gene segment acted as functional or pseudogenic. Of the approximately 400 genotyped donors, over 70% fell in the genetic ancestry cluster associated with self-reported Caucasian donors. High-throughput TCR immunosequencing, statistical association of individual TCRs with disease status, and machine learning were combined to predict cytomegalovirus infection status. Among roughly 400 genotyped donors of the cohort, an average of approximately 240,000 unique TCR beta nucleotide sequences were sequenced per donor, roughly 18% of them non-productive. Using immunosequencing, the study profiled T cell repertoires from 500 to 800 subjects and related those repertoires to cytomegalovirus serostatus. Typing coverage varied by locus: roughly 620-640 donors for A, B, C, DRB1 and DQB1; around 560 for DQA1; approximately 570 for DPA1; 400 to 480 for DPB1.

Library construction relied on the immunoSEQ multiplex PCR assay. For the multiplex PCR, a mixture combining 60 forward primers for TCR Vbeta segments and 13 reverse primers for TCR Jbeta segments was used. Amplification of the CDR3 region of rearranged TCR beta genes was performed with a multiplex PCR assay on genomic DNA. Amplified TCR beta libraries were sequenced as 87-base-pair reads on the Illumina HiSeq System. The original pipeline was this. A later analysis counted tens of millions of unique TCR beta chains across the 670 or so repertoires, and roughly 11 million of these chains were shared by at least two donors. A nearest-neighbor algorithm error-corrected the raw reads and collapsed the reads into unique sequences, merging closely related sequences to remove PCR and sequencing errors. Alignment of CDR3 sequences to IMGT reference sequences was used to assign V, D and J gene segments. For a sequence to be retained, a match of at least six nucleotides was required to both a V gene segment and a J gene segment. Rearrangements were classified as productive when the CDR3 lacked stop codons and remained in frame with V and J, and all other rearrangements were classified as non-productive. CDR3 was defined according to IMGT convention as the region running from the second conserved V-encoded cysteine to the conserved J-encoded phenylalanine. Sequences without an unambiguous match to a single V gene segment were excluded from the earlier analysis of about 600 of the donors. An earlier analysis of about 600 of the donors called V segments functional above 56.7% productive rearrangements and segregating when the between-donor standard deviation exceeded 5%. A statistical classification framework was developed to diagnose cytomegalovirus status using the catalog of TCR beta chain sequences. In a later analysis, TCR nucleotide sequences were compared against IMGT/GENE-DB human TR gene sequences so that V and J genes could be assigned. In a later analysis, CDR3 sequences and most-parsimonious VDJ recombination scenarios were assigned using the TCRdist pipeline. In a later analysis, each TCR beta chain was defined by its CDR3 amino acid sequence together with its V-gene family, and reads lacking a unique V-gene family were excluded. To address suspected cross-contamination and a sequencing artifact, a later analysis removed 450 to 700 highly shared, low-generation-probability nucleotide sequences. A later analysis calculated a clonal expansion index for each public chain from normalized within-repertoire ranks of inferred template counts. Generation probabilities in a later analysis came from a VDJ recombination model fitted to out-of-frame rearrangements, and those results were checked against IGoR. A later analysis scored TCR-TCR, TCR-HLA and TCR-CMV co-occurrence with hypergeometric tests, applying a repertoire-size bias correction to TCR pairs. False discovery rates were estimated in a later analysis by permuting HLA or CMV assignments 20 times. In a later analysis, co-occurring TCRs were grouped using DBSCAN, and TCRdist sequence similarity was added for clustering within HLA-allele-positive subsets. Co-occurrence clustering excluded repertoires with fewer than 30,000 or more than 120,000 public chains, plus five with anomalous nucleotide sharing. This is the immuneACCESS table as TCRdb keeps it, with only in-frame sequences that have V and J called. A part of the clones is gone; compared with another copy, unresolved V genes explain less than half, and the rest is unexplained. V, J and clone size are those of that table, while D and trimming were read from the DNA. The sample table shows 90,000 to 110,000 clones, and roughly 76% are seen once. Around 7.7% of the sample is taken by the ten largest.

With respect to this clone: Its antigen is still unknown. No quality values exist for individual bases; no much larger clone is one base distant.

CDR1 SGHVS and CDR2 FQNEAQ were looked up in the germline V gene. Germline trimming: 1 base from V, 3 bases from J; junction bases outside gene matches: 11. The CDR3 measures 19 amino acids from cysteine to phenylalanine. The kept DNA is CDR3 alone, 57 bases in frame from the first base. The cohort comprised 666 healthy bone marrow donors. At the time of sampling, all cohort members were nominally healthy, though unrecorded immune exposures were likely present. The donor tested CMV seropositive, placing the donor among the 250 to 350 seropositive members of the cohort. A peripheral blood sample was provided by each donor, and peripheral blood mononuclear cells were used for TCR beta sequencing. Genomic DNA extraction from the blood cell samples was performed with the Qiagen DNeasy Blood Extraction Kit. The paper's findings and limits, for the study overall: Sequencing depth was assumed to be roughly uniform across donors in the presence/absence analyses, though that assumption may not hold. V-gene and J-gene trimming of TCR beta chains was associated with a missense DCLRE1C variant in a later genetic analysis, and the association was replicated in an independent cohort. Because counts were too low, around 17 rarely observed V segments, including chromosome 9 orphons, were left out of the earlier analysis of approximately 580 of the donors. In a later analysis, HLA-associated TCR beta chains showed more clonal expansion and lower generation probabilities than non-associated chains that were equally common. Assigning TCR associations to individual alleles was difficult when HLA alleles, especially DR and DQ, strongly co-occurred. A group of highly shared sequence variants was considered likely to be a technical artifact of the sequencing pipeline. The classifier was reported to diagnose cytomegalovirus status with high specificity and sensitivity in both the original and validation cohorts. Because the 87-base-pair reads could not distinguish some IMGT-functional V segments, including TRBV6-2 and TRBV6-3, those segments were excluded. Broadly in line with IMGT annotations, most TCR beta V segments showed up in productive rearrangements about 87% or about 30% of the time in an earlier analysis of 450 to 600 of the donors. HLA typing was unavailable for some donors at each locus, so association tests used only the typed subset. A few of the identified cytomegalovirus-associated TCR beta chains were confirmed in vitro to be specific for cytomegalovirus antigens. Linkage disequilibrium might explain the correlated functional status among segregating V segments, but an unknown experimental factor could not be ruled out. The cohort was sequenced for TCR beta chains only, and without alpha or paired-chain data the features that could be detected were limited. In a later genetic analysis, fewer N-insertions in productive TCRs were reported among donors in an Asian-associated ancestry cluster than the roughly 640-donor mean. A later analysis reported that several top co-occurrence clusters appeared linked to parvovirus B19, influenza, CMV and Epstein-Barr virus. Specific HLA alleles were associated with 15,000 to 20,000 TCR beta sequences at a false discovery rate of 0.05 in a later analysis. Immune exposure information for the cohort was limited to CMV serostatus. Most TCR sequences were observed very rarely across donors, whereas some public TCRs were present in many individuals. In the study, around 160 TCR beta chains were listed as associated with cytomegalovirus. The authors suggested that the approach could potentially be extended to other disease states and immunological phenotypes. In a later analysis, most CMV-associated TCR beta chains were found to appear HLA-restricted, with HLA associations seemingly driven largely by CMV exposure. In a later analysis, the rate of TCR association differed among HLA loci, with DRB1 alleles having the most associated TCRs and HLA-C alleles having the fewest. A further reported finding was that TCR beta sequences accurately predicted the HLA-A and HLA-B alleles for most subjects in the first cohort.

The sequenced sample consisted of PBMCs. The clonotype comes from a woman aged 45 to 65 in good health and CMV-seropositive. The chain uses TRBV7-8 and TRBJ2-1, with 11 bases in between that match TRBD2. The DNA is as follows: TGTGCCAGCAGCTTAGTTTTGGGCACTAGCGGGAGTATCTACAATGAGCAGTTCTTC. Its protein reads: CASSLVLGTSGSIYNEQFF.